One and the same sample provided the 8 T cell receptor beta chains below, sequenced in a study of blood T cell repertoires in COVID-19. The repertoire was sequenced with immunoSEQ multiplex PCR; TCRdb's copy has only in-frame clones and lacks some. The sample yields around 380,000 clones, around 87% seen once. Sequences were obtained from PBMCs or T cells enriched from blood (not recorded which). These receptors originate from a man aged 30-40 years who had recovered from COVID-19.

The genes are TRBV19 and TRBJ1-2, with 7 positions matching TRBD1. Trimming removed 11 bases from V and 3 bases from J; junction bases left unmatched: 9. This CDR3 contains 13 residues. Germline CDR1 reads LNHDA; CDR2 reads SQIVND (reference sequence). CDR3 loop: CAVSPQGDYGYTF. As DNA, the CDR3 is TGTGCCGTCAGCCCCCAGGGGGACTATGGCTACACCTTC.

Comments on this clone: Other DNA sequences in the same sample also yield this CDR3. The V call is TRBV10-3, the J call TRBJ1-2; D is unresolved. CDR3 length: 11 amino acids. The germline V and J ends were trimmed by 2 bases and 8 bases, with 6 bases remaining between them. The germline gives CDR1 ENHRY, CDR2 SYGVKD. The chain's CDR3 is CAISEGGGYTF. The CDR3 DNA reads TGTGCCATCAGTGAGGGAGGCGGCTACACCTTC.

This clone was detected once. V is TRBV30 and J is TRBJ1-6; the D gene is possibly TRBD1 (6 bases). Germline lookup yields CDR1 GTSNPN and CDR2 SVGIG (reference sequence). The CDR3 runs 14 residues. Deletions cut 3 bases from V and 9 bases from J, with 15 bases between. The CDR3 reads CAWSREQGSSPLHF. The CDR3 DNA is TGTGCCTGGAGCCGGGAACAGGGAAGTTCACCCCTCCACTTT.

This chain connects TRBV6-5 to TRBJ1-6; D unresolved. The germline V gene has CDR1 MNHEY and CDR2 SVGAGI. CDR3 length: 15 amino acids. V dropped 2 bases and J dropped 4 bases, with 9 bases sitting between them. The CDR3 DNA is TGTGCCAGCAGTTACGACGGCGGTTATAATTCACCCCTCCACTTT. Translating it yields CASSYDGGYNSPLHF.

As for this clone: The junction departs from the called germline gene at one end, perhaps through a read error. V and J are TRBV30 and TRBJ2-7, with a weak D call TRBD2 (5 bases). This CDR3 has 15 residues. Germline V gene sequence: CDR1 GTSNPN, CDR2 SVGIG (reference sequence). CDR3 sequence: CAWSQGSGSLGEGNF. The CDR3 nucleotides read TGTGCCTGGAGCCAAGGCAGTGGGAGTCTTGGGGAAGGGAACTTC.

The chain links TRBV5-1 to TRBJ2-1; weak D call: TRBD1 (5 bases). Germline CDR1 is SGHRS and CDR2 is YFSETQ. V lost 7 bases to trimming and J lost 8 bases, with 16 bases between them. The CDR3 loop spans 13 amino acids. For the CDR3, the DNA is TGCGCCAGCTCCCAGGGCGGCGCCGATGAGCAGTTCTTC. Translating gives CASSQGGADEQFF.

The CDR3 loop is CASRSTGRRGEQYF. The DNA for the CDR3 is TGTGCCAGCAGGTCGACAGGGAGACGGGGGGAGCAGTACTTC. This rearrangement joins TRBV6-5 to TRBJ2-7, with TRBD1 as a possible D gene (7 bases). Germline assignment: CDR1 MNHEY and CDR2 SVGAGI. Deletions cut 6 bases from V and 7 bases from J, with 19 bases between. The CDR3 is made up of 14 amino acids.

The chain has TRBV27 and TRBJ1-5; 8 bases align to TRBD1. The CDR3 extends over 22 amino acids. V shed 2 bases, J shed 4 bases, and the junction held 25 bases outside the gene matches. The germline V gene has CDR1 MNHEY and CDR2 SMNVEV (reference sequence). The DNA of the CDR3 is TGTGCCAGCAGTTTAGCGGGCACCATTGGGGCGGACAGGGATAGTTCGAATCAGCCCCAGCATTTT. Amino acid sequence: CASSLAGTIGADRDSSNQPQHF.